The entry below describes one TCR beta chain. Its specificity is unknown. Profiled with immunoSEQ multiplex PCR; TCRdb holds only in-frame clones, not every one. The data hold under 20,000 clones, with about four fifths observed a single time. This record comes from a study of T cell responses to AZD1222 COVID-19 vaccine. Study results and limitations: Spike-spanning, vaccine-associated CD4 TCRs were dominant at 160-218 and 743-854. Donors, mostly white British, included more females; clonal diversity was possibly underestimated.

The germline V and J ends were trimmed by 3 bases and 1 base, with 9 bases remaining between them. CDR3 length: 15 residues. The germline gives CDR1 SGHNT, CDR2 YENEEA. Sequencing used peripheral blood, obtained 28 days after the second AZD1222 dose. This TCR was recovered from an adult who received the AZD1222 COVID-19 vaccine. The V call is TRBV11-3, the J call TRBJ2-2; D gene uncertain. CDR3 sequence (DNA): TGTGCCAGCAGCTTTGCACGGCTGAACACCGGGGAGCTGTTTTTT. It codes for CASSFARLNTGELFF.